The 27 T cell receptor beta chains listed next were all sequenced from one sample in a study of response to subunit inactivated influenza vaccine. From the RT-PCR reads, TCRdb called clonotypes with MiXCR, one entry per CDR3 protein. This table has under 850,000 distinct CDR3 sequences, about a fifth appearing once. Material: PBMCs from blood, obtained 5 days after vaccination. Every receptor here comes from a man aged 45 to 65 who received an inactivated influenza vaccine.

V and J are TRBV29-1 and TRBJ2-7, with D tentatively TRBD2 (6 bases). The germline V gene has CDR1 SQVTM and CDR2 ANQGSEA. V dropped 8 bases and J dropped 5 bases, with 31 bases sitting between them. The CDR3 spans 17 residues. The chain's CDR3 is CSSIAEGRRGIGHEQYF. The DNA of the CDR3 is TGCAGCTCCATAGCGGAGGGACGTAGGGGCATTGGCCACGAGCAGTACTTC.

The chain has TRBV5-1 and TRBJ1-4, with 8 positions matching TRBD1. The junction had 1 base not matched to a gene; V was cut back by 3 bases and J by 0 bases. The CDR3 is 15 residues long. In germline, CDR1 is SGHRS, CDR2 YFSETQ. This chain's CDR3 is CASSWTGSTNEKLFF. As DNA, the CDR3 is TGCGCCAGCAGCTGGACAGGGTCAACTAATGAAAAACTGTTTTTT.

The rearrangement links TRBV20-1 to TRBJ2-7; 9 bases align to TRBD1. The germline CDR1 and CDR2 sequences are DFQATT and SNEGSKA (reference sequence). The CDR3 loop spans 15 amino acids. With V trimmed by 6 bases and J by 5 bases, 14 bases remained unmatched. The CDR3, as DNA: TGCAGTGCCGAAAGATCCGGGACAGGGAACGACGAGCAGTACTTC. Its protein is CSAERSGTGNDEQYF.

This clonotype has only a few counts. The CDR3 sequence is CASSLGRDRVEQYF. Written as DNA, the CDR3 is TGTGCCAGCAGTTTAGGTAGGGACAGGGTTGAGCAGTACTTC. The rearrangement joins TRBV12-3 or TRBV12-4 to TRBJ2-7, with TRBD1 matching 9 bases. J gave up 7 bases and V 1 base, and 5 bases lay outside the gene matches. This CDR3 is built from 14 residues.

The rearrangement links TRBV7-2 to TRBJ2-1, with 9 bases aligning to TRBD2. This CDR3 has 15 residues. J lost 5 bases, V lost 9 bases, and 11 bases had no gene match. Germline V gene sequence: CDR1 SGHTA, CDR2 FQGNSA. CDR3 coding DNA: TGTGCCAGTACCCGGTTCAGGACTAGCGACAATGAGCAGTTCTTC. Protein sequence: CASTRFRTSDNEQFF.

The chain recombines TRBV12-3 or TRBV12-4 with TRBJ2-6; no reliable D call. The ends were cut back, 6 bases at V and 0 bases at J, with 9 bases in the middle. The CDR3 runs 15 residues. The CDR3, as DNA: TGTGCCAGCAGCCTGTATAGCTCTGGGGCCAACGTCCTGACTTTC. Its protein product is CASSLYSSGANVLTF.

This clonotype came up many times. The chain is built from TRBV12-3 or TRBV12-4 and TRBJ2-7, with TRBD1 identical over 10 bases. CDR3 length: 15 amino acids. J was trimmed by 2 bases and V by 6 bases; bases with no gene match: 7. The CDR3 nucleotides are TGTGCCAGCAGGAGGGGGGACAGGGGTACCTACGAGCAGTACTTC. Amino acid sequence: CASRRGDRGTYEQYF.

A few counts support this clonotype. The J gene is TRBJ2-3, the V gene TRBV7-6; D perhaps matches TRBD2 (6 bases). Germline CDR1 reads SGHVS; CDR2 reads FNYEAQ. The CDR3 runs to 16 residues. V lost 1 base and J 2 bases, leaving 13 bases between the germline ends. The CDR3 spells CASSLVGGEFTDTQYF. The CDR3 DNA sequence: TGTGCCAGCAGCTTAGTCGGGGGTGAATTCACAGATACGCAGTATTTT.

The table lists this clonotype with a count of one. The CDR3 reads CASSLAAFYTEAFF. The CDR3 coding sequence is TGTGCCAGCAGCTTAGCCGCTTTTTACACTGAAGCTTTCTTT. The V gene is TRBV11-2, the J gene TRBJ1-1; D unclear. V was trimmed by 1 base and J by 3 bases, leaving 9 bases between them. The CDR3 consists of 14 residues. CDR1 and CDR2 from the germline V gene are SGHAT and FQNNGV.

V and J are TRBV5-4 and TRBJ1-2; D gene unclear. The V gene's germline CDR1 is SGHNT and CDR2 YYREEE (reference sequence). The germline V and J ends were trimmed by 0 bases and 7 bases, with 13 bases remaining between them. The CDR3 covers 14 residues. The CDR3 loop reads CASSLALPASGYTF. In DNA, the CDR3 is TGTGCCAGCAGCTTGGCTCTGCCAGCCTCTGGCTACACCTTC.

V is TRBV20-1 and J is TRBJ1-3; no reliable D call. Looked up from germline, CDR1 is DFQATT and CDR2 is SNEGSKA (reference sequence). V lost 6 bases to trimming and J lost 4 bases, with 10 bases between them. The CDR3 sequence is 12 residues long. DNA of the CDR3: TGCAGTGCCCCCCACCCAGGAAACACCATATATTTT. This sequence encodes CSAPHPGNTIYF.

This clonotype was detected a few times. The CDR3 DNA follows: TGTGCCAGCAGTTTCCTCTCGAGGTTCGGGACTAGCGGGGGGGGCACCACAGATACGCAGTATTTT. It encodes CASSFLSRFGTSGGGTTDTQYF. The chain uses TRBV12-3 or TRBV12-4 and TRBJ2-3, with 16 bases identical to TRBD2. After removal of 3 bases from V and 2 bases from J, the junction contained 17 bases not matched to a gene. The CDR3 runs to 22 residues.

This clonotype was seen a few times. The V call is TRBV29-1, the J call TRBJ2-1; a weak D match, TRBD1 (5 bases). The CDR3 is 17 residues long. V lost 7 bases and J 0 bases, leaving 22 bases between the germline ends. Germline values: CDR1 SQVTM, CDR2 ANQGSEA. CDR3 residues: CSATQGNLIRSYNEQFF. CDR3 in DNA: TGCAGCGCAACCCAGGGTAATTTAATCCGCTCCTACAATGAGCAGTTCTTC.

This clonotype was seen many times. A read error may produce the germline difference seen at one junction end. The CDR3 DNA reads as TGTGCCAGCAGTCTAGCGGACCTCGTCGTTGAGCAGTTCTTC. Protein sequence: CASSLADLVVEQFF. The chain carries TRBV12-3 or TRBV12-4 and TRBJ2-1, with 7 bases fitting TRBD2. The CDR3 has 14 amino acids.

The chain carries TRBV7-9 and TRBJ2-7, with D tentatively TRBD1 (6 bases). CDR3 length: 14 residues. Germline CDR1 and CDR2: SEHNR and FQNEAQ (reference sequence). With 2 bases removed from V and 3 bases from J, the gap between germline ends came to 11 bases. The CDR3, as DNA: TGTGCCAGCAGCTTATTCCGCAGGGGCTACGAGCAGTACTTC. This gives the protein CASSLFRRGYEQYF.

The CDR3: CASSPGLAGESEQFF. In nucleotides, the CDR3 is TGTGCCAGCAGCCCGGGACTAGCGGGAGAGAGTGAGCAGTTCTTC. V usage is TRBV12-3 or TRBV12-4 and J usage is TRBJ2-1; 14 nucleotides align to TRBD2. With 6 bases clipped from V and 9 bases from J, the junction kept 7 bases outside the gene matches. The CDR3 is made up of 15 amino acids.

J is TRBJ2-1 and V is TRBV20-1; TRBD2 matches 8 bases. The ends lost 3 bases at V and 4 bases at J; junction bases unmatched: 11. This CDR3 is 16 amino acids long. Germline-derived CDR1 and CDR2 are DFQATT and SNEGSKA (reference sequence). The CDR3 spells CSASFPLAGLYNEQFF. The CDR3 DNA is TGCAGTGCTAGTTTTCCCTTAGCGGGGCTATACAATGAGCAGTTCTTC.

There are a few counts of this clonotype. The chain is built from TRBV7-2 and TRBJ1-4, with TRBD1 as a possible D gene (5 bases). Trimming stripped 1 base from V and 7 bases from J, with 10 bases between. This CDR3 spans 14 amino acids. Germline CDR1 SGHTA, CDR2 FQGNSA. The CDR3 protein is CASSLGGVGEKLFF. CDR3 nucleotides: TGTGCCAGCAGCTTAGGGGGCGTGGGTGAAAAACTGTTTTTT.

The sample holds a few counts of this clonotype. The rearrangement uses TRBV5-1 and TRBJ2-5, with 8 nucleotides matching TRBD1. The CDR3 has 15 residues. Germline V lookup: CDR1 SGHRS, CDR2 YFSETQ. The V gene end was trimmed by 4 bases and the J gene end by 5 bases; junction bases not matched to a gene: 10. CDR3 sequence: CASSGGGQGGETQYF. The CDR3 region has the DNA TGCGCCAGCAGCGGCGGCGGACAGGGCGGGGAGACCCAGTACTTC.

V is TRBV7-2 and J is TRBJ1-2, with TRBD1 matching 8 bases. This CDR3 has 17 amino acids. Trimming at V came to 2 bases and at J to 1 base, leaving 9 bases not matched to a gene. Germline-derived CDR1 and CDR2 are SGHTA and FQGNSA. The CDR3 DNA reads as TGTGCCAGCAGCTTACCCGACCGGGACAGGATTAACTATGGCTACACCTTC. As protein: CASSLPDRDRINYGYTF. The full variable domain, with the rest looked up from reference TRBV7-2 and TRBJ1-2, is GAGVSQSPSNKVTEKGKDVELRCDPISGHTALYWYRQSLGQGLEFLIYFQGNSAPDKSGLPSDRFSAERTGGSVSTLTIQRTQQEDSAVYLCASSLPDRDRINYGYTFGSGTRLTVV.

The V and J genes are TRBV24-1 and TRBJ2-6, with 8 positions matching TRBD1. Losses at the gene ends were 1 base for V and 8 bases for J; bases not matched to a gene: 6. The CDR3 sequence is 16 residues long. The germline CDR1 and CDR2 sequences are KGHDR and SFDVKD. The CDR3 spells CATSDFRQGATNVLTF. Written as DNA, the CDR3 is TGTGCCACCAGTGATTTTAGGCAGGGGGCAACCAACGTCCTGACTTTC.

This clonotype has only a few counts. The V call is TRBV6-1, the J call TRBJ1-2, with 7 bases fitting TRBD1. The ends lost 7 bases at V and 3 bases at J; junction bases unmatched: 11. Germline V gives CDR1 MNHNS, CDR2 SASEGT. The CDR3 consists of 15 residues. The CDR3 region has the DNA TGTGCCAGCACCCCGGGAGACAGGGCTTACTATGGCTACACCTTC. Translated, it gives CASTPGDRAYYGYTF.

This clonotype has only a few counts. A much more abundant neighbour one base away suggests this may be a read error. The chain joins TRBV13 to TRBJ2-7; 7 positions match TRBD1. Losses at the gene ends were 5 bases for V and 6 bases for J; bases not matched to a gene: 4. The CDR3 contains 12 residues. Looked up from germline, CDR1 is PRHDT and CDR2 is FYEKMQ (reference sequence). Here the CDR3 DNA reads TGTGCCAGCAGCAAACAGGGGTTCGAGCAGTACTTC. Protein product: CASSKQGFEQYF.

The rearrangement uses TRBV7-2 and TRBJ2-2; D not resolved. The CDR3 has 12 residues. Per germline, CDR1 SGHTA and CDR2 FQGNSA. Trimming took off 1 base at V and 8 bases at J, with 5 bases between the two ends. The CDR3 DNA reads TGTGCCAGCAGCTTAGTCATAGGGGAGCTGTTTTTT. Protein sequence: CASSLVIGELFF.

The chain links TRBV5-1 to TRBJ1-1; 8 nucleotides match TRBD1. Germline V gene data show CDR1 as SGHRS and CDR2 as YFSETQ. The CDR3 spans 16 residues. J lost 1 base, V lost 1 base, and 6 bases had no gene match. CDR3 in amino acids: CASSLTTGGSNTEAFF. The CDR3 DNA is TGCGCCAGCAGCTTGACAACAGGGGGATCGAACACTGAAGCTTTCTTT.

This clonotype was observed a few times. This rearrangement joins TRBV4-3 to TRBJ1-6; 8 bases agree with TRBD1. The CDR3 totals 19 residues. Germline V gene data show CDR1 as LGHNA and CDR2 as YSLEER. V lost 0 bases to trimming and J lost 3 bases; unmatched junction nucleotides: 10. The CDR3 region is CASSQDSGTGGGYNSPLHF. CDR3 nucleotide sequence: TGCGCCAGCAGCCAAGATTCGGGCACAGGGGGGGGCTATAATTCACCCCTCCACTTT.

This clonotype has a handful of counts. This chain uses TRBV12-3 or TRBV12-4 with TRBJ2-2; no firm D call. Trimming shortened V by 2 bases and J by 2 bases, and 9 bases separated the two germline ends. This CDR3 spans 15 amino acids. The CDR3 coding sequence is TGTGCCAGCAGTTTATCACAGATAAACACCGGGGAGCTGTTTTTT. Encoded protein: CASSLSQINTGELFF.